The T cell receptor beta chain described here comes from a study of beta chain features in type 1 diabetes. This clone was found a few times. Its antigen is still unknown. Germline values: CDR1 SQVTM, CDR2 ANQGSEA. V lost 6 bases, J lost 1 base, and 9 bases stayed unmatched. This CDR3 has 14 residues. The investigators reverse transcribed all of the isolated RNA, so they sequenced expressed TCRB transcripts. Some clones are missing from TCRdb's copy, which holds only in-frame ones; the method was immunoSEQ multiplex PCR. The table lists 500,000 to 700,000 clones, around a sixth of them singletons. General study findings and limits: The study found that naive, central memory and Treg TCRB repertoires appeared more similar in patients than in healthy donors.

This TCR derives from a man aged 18 to 35 in good health. The sequencing input was naive CD4+ T cells from blood. The chain recombines TRBV29-1 with TRBJ2-7; TRBD1 matches at 7 bases. For the CDR3, the DNA is TGCAGCGTGGCCCGGACAGGTGCTTCCTACGAGCAGTACTTC. It encodes CSVARTGASYEQYF.